The clone carrying this T cell receptor (beta chain) occurred a few times. The target antigen is unknown. These data belong to a study of T cell repertoires in cytomegalovirus infection. Study as a whole: Used in the study were CMV epitopes, some recently identified and HLA-C-restricted, others well-studied and HLA-B-restricted. Through public TCR beta signatures, both CMV infection and matching HLA type were indicated.

Using its own MiXCR run on the reads, TCRdb lists one record per CDR3 protein. The sample lists roughly 150,000 distinct CDR3 sequences; less than 25% were seen once. This CDR3 comprises 15 residues. V dropped 4 bases and J dropped 1; count of bases not matched to a gene: 3. The sample here was CD8+ T cells from cultured PBMCs, taken from culture after CMV antigen stimulation. The chain uses TRBV12-3 or TRBV12-4 and TRBJ1-5, with TRBD1 identical over 8 bases. The receptor was isolated from a human donor in good health (CMV status not recorded). Some clones in this sample may be carry-over from other donors' samples. CDR3 residues: CASSSDRVSNQPQHF. The DNA of the CDR3 is TGTGCCAGCAGTTCGGACAGGGTCAGCAATCAGCCCCAGCATTTT.